In its sample, the clone carrying this T cell receptor beta chain was seen a few times. This entry comes from a study of T cells in Graves' hyperthyroidism and ophthalmopathy. The CDR3 extends over 14 amino acids. Looked up from germline, CDR1 is LGHNA and CDR2 is YSLEER. Trimming took 6 bases from V and 4 from J, leaving 13 bases between them. Amplification of TCR beta CDR3 regions was performed using RNA transcripts as template. The TCR CDR3 first-round RT-PCR relied on the HTBI primer set. TCRdb reprocessed the multiplex PCR reads via MiXCR and lists one record per CDR3 protein. Of hundreds of thousands of distinct CDR3 sequences in the sample, about 15% were seen once.

The receptor was isolated from a woman under 30 with Graves' hyperthyroidism. Specimen: blood. The V gene is TRBV4-3, the J gene TRBJ1-5; the D gene is possibly TRBD1 (5 bases). For the CDR3, the DNA is TGCGCCAGCAGTCGCGGGGCAGTTAATCAGCCCCAGCATTTT. Protein: CASSRGAVNQPQHF.